This T cell receptor beta chain comes out of a study of blood T cell repertoires in COVID-19. Study summary: Both acute and convalescent COVID-19 samples were obtained from the United States, Italy and Spain.

The protocol was immunoSEQ multiplex PCR, while the TCRdb copy is restricted to in-frame clones and leaves out a portion. The sample comprises about 160,000 clones, approximately 80% of which are singletons, and about 20% rests with the top ten. CDR3 length: 15 amino acids. Germline lookup yields CDR1 SEHNR and CDR2 FQNEAQ (reference sequence). Unmatched junction bases numbered 11, after V lost 6 bases and J lost 6 bases. The source is an elderly woman with acute or convalescent COVID-19. The chain recombines TRBV7-9 with TRBJ2-1, with 7 bases fitting TRBD2. Material for sequencing was peripheral blood. The CDR3 DNA sequence: TGTGCCAGCAGAGAGCTAGCGGAGGGTTCCAATGAGCAGTTCTTC. Its translation: CASRELAEGSNEQFF. Full variable domain (rest looked up from reference TRBV7-9 and TRBJ2-1): DTGVSQNPRHKITKRGQNVTFRCDPISEHNRLYWYRQTLGQGPEFLTYFQNEAQLEKSRLLSDRFSAERPKGSFSTLEIQRTEQGDSAMYLCASRELAEGSNEQFFGPGTRLTVL.